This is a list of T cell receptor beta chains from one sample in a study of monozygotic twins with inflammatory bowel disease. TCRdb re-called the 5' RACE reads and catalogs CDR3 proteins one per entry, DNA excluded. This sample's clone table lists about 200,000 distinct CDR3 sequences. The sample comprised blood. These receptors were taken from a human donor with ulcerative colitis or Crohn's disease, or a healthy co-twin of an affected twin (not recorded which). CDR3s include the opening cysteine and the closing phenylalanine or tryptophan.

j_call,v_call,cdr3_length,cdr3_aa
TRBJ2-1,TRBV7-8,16,CASSAYLISGGREQFF
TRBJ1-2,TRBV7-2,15,CASSSGTGTLSGYTF
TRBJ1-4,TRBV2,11,CASSEWEKLFF
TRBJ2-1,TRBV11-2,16,CASSLQGLPDVGEQFF
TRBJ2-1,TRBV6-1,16,CASSSMTSGRSNEQFF
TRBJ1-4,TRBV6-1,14,CASQAGTTNEKLFF
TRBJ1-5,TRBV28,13,CASSKGGNQPQHF
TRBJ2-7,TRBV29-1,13,CSVALRGAYEQYF
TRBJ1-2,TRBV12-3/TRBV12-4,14,CASTADRATYGYTF
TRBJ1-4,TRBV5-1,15,CASSGSGTANEKLFF
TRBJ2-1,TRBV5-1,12,CASSATVNEQFF
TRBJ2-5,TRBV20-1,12,CSVGRLQETQYF
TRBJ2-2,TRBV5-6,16,CASSSLSGSNTGELFF
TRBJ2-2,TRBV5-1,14,CASSLRVTNGELFF
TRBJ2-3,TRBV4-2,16,CASSQAFLAGVDTQYF